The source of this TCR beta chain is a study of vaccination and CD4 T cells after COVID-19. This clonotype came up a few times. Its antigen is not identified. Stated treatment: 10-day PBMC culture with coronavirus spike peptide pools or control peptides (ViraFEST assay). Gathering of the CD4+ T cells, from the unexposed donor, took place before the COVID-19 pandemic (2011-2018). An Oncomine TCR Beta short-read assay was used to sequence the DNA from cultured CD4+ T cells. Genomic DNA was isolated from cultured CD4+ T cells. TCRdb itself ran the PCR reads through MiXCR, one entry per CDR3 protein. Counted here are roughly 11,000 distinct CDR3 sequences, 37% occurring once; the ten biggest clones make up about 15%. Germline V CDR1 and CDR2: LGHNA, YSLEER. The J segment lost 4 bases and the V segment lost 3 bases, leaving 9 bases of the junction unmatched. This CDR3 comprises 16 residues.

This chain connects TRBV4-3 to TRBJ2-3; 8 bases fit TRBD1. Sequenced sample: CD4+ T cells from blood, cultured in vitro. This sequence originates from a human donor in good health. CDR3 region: CASSHLQGAGPDTQYF. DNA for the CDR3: TGCGCCAGCAGCCATCTTCAGGGGGCAGGTCCAGATACGCAGTATTTT.